A selection of T cell receptor beta chains follows, all from one sample in a study of cytomegalovirus exposure and HLA in healthy donors. Here immunoSEQ multiplex PCR was the method, and the copy in TCRdb shows in-frame clones only, minus some. The sample holds 150,000 or so clones; roughly 73% are singletons and the top ten take approximately 1.6%. Source material: PBMCs. The receptors shown here come from a woman aged 18-29 years in good health and CMV-seronegative. Both conserved end residues are part of each CDR3. The order of the fields is CDR3 DNA, CDR3 protein, clone size, V gene, D gene, J gene. D genes are given only for firm matches. Some rows have no size entry. The others give once, few or many, or a class for an expanded clone.

CDR3nt: TGTGCCAGCACCATGGGGCCCTACAATGAGCAGTTCTTC; CDR3aa: CASTMGPYNEQFF; abundance: -; v_gene: TRBV2; d_gene: -; j_gene: TRBJ2-1
CDR3nt: TGTGCCGGCAGCCGACAGGGGGCTCCCTATGGCTACACCTTC; CDR3aa: CAGSRQGAPYGYTF; abundance: -; v_gene: TRBV5-4; d_gene: TRBD1; j_gene: TRBJ1-2
CDR3nt: TGTGCTAGTGGTTTGGAGACAGGGGGCGGCACTGAAGCTTTCTTT; CDR3aa: CASGLETGGGTEAFF; abundance: -; v_gene: TRBV12-5; d_gene: TRBD1; j_gene: TRBJ1-1
CDR3nt: TGTGCCAGCAGCTTGTCAACAGGGTATGGAACCTACGAGCAGTACTTC; CDR3aa: CASSLSTGYGTYEQYF; abundance: few; v_gene: TRBV5-8; d_gene: -; j_gene: TRBJ2-7
CDR3nt: TGTGCCAGCAGGTTCTCTAGCGGGGGATTTAGCACAGATACGCAGTATTTT; CDR3aa: CASRFSSGGFSTDTQYF; abundance: -; v_gene: TRBV25-1; d_gene: TRBD2; j_gene: TRBJ2-3
CDR3nt: TGTGCCAGCAGTTGGGGGGAAGGCCCTTACAATGAGCAGTTCTTC; CDR3aa: CASSWGEGPYNEQFF; abundance: -; v_gene: TRBV27; d_gene: -; j_gene: TRBJ2-1
CDR3nt: TGTGCCAGCAGCGTGGACACCTATCAGCCCCAGCATTTT; CDR3aa: CASSVDTYQPQHF; abundance: few; v_gene: TRBV5-8; d_gene: -; j_gene: TRBJ1-5
CDR3nt: TGTGCCAGCAGTGGACTCGGGATAGGGGGGAACACTGAAGCTTTCTTT; CDR3aa: CASSGLGIGGNTEAFF; abundance: -; v_gene: TRBV6-6; d_gene: -; j_gene: TRBJ1-1
CDR3nt: TGTGCCAGCAGTTTACAGGGGGCTGGAAACACCATATATTTT; CDR3aa: CASSLQGAGNTIYF; abundance: -; v_gene: TRBV28; d_gene: TRBD1; j_gene: TRBJ1-3
CDR3nt: TGTGCCAGTAGTTTAAGGACAGCTACCGGGGAGCTGTTTTTT; CDR3aa: CASSLRTATGELFF; abundance: few; v_gene: TRBV19; d_gene: -; j_gene: TRBJ2-2
CDR3nt: TGTGCCAGCTCCGGGGTGGTAAACAATGAGCAGTTCTTC; CDR3aa: CASSGVVNNEQFF; abundance: -; v_gene: TRBV6-1; d_gene: -; j_gene: TRBJ2-1
CDR3nt: TGTGCCAGCAGTGTAGGACAGGGGAACGGGGCCAACGTCCTGACTTTC; CDR3aa: CASSVGQGNGANVLTF; abundance: -; v_gene: TRBV2; d_gene: TRBD1; j_gene: TRBJ2-6
CDR3nt: TGTGCCAGCAGCTTTGGCACGGACAGCTCTAGAGGCTACACCTTC; CDR3aa: CASSFGTDSSRGYTF; abundance: -; v_gene: TRBV7-9; d_gene: -; j_gene: TRBJ1-2
CDR3nt: TGTGCCAGCAGCGAGACAGGAGCAAATGGCTACACCTTC; CDR3aa: CASSETGANGYTF; abundance: -; v_gene: TRBV9; d_gene: -; j_gene: TRBJ1-2
CDR3nt: TGTGCCACCAGCAGAGATAGGGGCTCCCCCTACGAGCAGTACTTC; CDR3aa: CATSRDRGSPYEQYF; abundance: -; v_gene: TRBV15; d_gene: -; j_gene: TRBJ2-7
CDR3nt: TGTGCCAGCAGCTTGGCAGGAACTTATAATTCACCCCTCCACTTT; CDR3aa: CASSLAGTYNSPLHF; abundance: few; v_gene: TRBV5-6; d_gene: -; j_gene: TRBJ1-6
CDR3nt: TGTGCCAGCAGCTTAGGTGGACAGGGGTTAACTAATGAAAAACTGTTTTTT; CDR3aa: CASSLGGQGLTNEKLFF; abundance: -; v_gene: TRBV7-9; d_gene: TRBD1; j_gene: TRBJ1-4
CDR3nt: TGTGCCAGCAGCAAAGGGGGGGTCGGAGTCTACGAGCAGTACTTC; CDR3aa: CASSKGGVGVYEQYF; abundance: -; v_gene: TRBV11-2; d_gene: -; j_gene: TRBJ2-7
CDR3nt: TGTGCCAGCTCTGACTATCAGCGTTGGGGGCCCCAGCATTTT; CDR3aa: CASSDYQRWGPQHF; abundance: once; v_gene: TRBV19; d_gene: -; j_gene: TRBJ1-5
CDR3nt: TGTGCCAGCAGCTCCCACGGGTCTAACACCATATATTTT; CDR3aa: CASSSHGSNTIYF; abundance: -; v_gene: TRBV7-9; d_gene: -; j_gene: TRBJ1-3
CDR3nt: TGTGCCAGCAGTTTTACTACAGGGAATGGCTACACCTTC; CDR3aa: CASSFTTGNGYTF; abundance: -; v_gene: TRBV5-4; d_gene: -; j_gene: TRBJ1-2
CDR3nt: TGTGCCAGCAGCGACACCTGGCAGACCCAAGAGACCCAGTACTTC; CDR3aa: CASSDTWQTQETQYF; abundance: -; v_gene: TRBV5-4; d_gene: -; j_gene: TRBJ2-5
CDR3nt: TGTGCCAGCAGTCTACGGACAGGGAAGGACACTGAAGCTTTCTTT; CDR3aa: CASSLRTGKDTEAFF; abundance: -; v_gene: TRBV6-1; d_gene: TRBD1; j_gene: TRBJ1-1
CDR3nt: TGCGCCAGCAGCTTGGGGCGAGCGGGGACTAGCACAGATACGCAGTATTTT; CDR3aa: CASSLGRAGTSTDTQYF; abundance: -; v_gene: TRBV5-1; d_gene: TRBD2; j_gene: TRBJ2-3
CDR3nt: TGTGCCAGCAGCTTGGGACAGAACACTGAAGCTTTCTTT; CDR3aa: CASSLGQNTEAFF; abundance: -; v_gene: TRBV7-3; d_gene: -; j_gene: TRBJ1-1
CDR3nt: TGTGCCAGCAGCTTAGGGACAGGGGATGGCTACACCTTC; CDR3aa: CASSLGTGDGYTF; abundance: -; v_gene: TRBV7-3; d_gene: TRBD1; j_gene: TRBJ1-2
CDR3nt: TGTGCCATCAGTGATCCAGGGGCCGCACCCTCCATTCAGCACTTC; CDR3aa: CAISDPGAAPSIQHF; abundance: -; v_gene: TRBV10-3; d_gene: -; j_gene: TRBJ2-4
CDR3nt: TGTGCCAGCAGCTTAATGGACAGGGGGACTGAAGCTTTCTTT; CDR3aa: CASSLMDRGTEAFF; abundance: -; v_gene: TRBV11-3; d_gene: TRBD1; j_gene: TRBJ1-1
CDR3nt: TGTGCCAGTAGTCCGTCAAGCGGAGACTATGGCTACACCTTC; CDR3aa: CASSPSSGDYGYTF; abundance: -; v_gene: TRBV19; d_gene: -; j_gene: TRBJ1-2